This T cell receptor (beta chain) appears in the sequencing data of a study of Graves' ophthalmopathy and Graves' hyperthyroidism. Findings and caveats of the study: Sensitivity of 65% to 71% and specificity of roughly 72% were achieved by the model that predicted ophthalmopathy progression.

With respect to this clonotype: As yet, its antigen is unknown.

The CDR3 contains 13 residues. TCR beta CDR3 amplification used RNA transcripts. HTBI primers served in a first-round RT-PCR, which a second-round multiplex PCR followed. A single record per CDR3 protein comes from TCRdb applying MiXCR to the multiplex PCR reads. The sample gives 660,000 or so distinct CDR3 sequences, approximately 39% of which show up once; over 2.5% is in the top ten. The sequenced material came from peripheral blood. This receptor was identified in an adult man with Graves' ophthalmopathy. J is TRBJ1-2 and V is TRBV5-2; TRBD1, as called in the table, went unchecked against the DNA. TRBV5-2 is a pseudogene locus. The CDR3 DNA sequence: TGTGCCAGTCCCCAGACAGGGGGCTATGGCTACACCTTC. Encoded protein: CASPQTGGYGYTF.